One sample yielded the 22 T cell receptor beta chains listed below, sequenced in a study of shared clonotypes between healthy human individuals. The repertoire was sequenced with immunoSEQ multiplex PCR; TCRdb's copy has only in-frame clones and lacks some. The top ten hold around 13% of the sample, which has 500,000 to 650,000 clones, around 77% seen once. Source material: PBMCs. All receptors derive from a woman in her thirties or forties in good health. Some clones in this sample may be carry-over from other donors' samples.

This clone was seen only a few times. A read error may explain this, as a much larger clone is one base away. Other DNA sequences in this sample translate to the same CDR3. The chain carries TRBV6-1 and TRBJ2-3; TRBD1 matches at 9 bases. This CDR3 comprises 15 residues. CDR1 and CDR2 from the germline V gene are MNHNS and SASEGT. The CDR3 loop reads CASRPPGQGPDTQYF. DNA of the CDR3: TGTGCCAGCAGGCCGCCGGGACAGGGCCCAGACACGCAGTATTTT.

In the case of this clone: It differs at one base from a far larger clone, so likely a read error. The V gene is TRBV30, the J gene TRBJ1-3; D possibly corresponds to TRBD1 (5 bases). The CDR3 length is 11 residues. Germline CDR1 is GTSNPN and CDR2 is SVGIG (reference sequence). The CDR3 region has the DNA TGTGCCCGGAGTTACAGGAACACCATATATTTT. Its protein is CARSYRNTIYF. The full variable domain, its missing parts supplied by reference TRBV30 and TRBJ1-3, is SQTIHQWPATLVQPVGSPLSLECTVEGTSNPNLYWYRQAAGRGLQLLFYSVGIGQISSEVPQNLSASRPQDRQFILSSKKLLLSDSGFYLCARSYRNTIYFGEGSWLTVV.

The V and J genes are TRBV18 and TRBJ2-3; the D is unclear. V was shortened by 5 bases and J by 0 bases, with 9 bases between the two germline ends. In germline, CDR1 is KGHSH, CDR2 LQKENI. The CDR3 spans 14 residues. The CDR3 reads CASSAGSSTDTQYF. The CDR3, as DNA: TGTGCCAGCTCAGCAGGATCTAGCACAGATACGCAGTATTTT.

The V call is TRBV5-1, the J call TRBJ2-3, with 9 bases matching TRBD2. V gave up 8 bases and J gave up 4 bases; unmatched junction bases: 5. The CDR3 consists of 13 residues. CDR1 and CDR2 (germline): SGHRS, YFSETQ. The CDR3 loop reads CASSGSSPDTQYF. The CDR3 nucleotides read TGCGCCAGTAGCGGGAGTAGCCCAGATACGCAGTATTTT.

The chain recombines TRBV5-1 with TRBJ2-1, with TRBD2 matching 10 bases. CDR1 is SGHRS and CDR2 is YFSETQ in the germline V gene. CDR3 size: 17 residues. V shed 0 bases and J 7 bases; nucleotides not matched to a gene: 10. CDR3 protein: CASSLASLAGVGNEQFF. The CDR3 DNA follows: TGCGCCAGCAGCTTGGCCTCTCTAGCGGGAGTTGGTAATGAGCAGTTCTTC.

On this clone itself: This sequence is one base from a far larger clone and is likely a read error. The same CDR3 arises from other DNA sequences in this sample as well. This chain joins TRBV7-2 and TRBJ1-1; D is unresolved. This CDR3 is built from 15 residues. The V gene lost 5 bases and the J gene lost 0 bases, with 13 bases spanning the gap. Germline assignment: CDR1 SGHTA and CDR2 FQGNSA. CDR3 coding DNA: TGTGCCAGCAGCGCCCTAATACAACTGAACACTGAAGCTTTCTTT. Translation: CASSALIQLNTEAFF.

This clone is a singleton in its sample. This sequence joins TRBV25-1 and TRBJ2-3; 12 bases are a match to TRBD2. The V gene's germline CDR1 is MGHDK and CDR2 SYGVNS. Trimming took 3 bases from V and 2 from J; bases not matched to a gene: 3. The CDR3 spans 16 residues. This CDR3 reads CASSDSSGRATDTQYF. The CDR3 coding sequence is TGTGCCAGCAGTGATTCTAGCGGGAGGGCCACAGATACGCAGTATTTT.

The rearrangement uses TRBV5-1 and TRBJ1-2; D is perhaps TRBD1 (6 bases). V was trimmed by 0 bases and J by 0 bases, leaving 9 bases between them. CDR3 size: 15 residues. In germline, CDR1 is SGHRS, CDR2 YFSETQ. For the CDR3, the DNA is TGCGCCAGCAGCTTGGGGACAGCTCCTAACTATGGCTACACCTTC. Protein product: CASSLGTAPNYGYTF.

V and J are TRBV10-1 and TRBJ2-7; D is unclear. Trimming removed 5 bases from V and 2 bases from J, with 10 bases in between. Germline lookup yields CDR1 WNHNN and CDR2 SYGVQD (reference sequence). The CDR3 has 13 amino acids. Here the CDR3 DNA reads TGCGCCAGCAGTCTAGGCTGGGCCTACGAGCAGTACTTC. This gives the protein CASSLGWAYEQYF.

This clone occurred once. V and J are TRBV27 and TRBJ1-2; possibly TRBD1 for D (5 bases). The germline gives CDR1 MNHEY, CDR2 SMNVEV (reference sequence). Trimming took 5 bases from V and 5 from J, leaving 21 bases between them. This CDR3 has 16 residues. The CDR3, as DNA: TGTGCCAGCAGTCCCGCCCCTCCAGGGTTGAGTTATGGCTACACCTTC. Translating gives CASSPAPPGLSYGYTF.

The chain couples TRBV30 to TRBJ1-1; D is perhaps TRBD1 (5 bases). Deletions cut 3 bases from V and 1 base from J, with 9 bases between. This CDR3 spans 13 amino acids. CDR1 is GTSNPN and CDR2 is SVGIG in the germline V gene (reference sequence). The CDR3 region is CAWRPDRNTEAFF. As DNA, the CDR3 is TGTGCCTGGAGACCAGACAGGAACACTGAAGCTTTCTTT.

This chain joins TRBV7-9 and TRBJ2-7, with a tentative D call TRBD2 (5 bases). The CDR3 covers 14 residues. Germline V gene sequence: CDR1 SEHNR, CDR2 FQNEAQ (reference sequence). Trimming left V 5 bases short and J 0 bases short, with 11 bases between. Here the CDR3 reads CASSRVGDSYEQYF. The DNA of the CDR3 is TGTGCCAGCAGCCGTGTGGGAGACTCCTACGAGCAGTACTTC.

The chain employs TRBV5-4 and TRBJ2-7; D may match TRBD1 or TRBD2 (5 bases each). V was trimmed by 0 bases and J by 5 bases, leaving 12 bases between them. CDR1 is SGHNT, CDR2 YYREEE, per germline (reference sequence). This CDR3 is built from 14 residues. The CDR3 DNA is TGTGCCAGCAGCTTGGATCAGGGAGCCAACGAGCAGTACTTC. Its protein is CASSLDQGANEQYF.

The V gene is TRBV10-2, the J gene TRBJ2-7; the D gene is possibly TRBD2 (5 bases). The CDR3 totals 14 residues. CDR1 is WSHSY and CDR2 is SAAADI in the germline V gene. The V end was cut by 4 bases, the J end by 3 bases, with 13 bases between. CDR3 loop: CASSGSSSNYEQYF. CDR3 DNA sequence: TGCGCCAGCAGTGGGTCTAGCTCGAACTACGAGCAGTACTTC.

This chain connects TRBV5-1 to TRBJ1-3; maybe TRBD1 (6 bases). Germline lookup yields CDR1 SGHRS and CDR2 YFSETQ. The CDR3 is 16 amino acids. V was cut by 0 bases and J by 3 bases, with 13 bases left in between. The DNA of the CDR3 is TGCGCCAGCAGCTTGGGTTCCGGGGGCAATGGAAACACCATATATTTT. It yields the protein CASSLGSGGNGNTIYF. The variable domain in full, with the rest retrieved from reference TRBV5-1 and TRBJ1-3, is KAGVTQTPRYLIKTRGQQVTLSCSPISGHRSVSWYQQTPGQGLQFLFEYFSETQRNKGNFPGRFSGRQFSNSRSEMNVSTLELGDSALYLCASSLGSGGNGNTIYFGEGSWLTVV.

V is TRBV6-6 and J is TRBJ1-1; D gene unclear. There are 13 residues in the CDR3. V was cut by 2 bases and J by 1 base, with 5 bases left in between. CDR1 MNHNY and CDR2 SVGAGI come from the germline V gene (reference sequence). This CDR3 reads CASSYAGNTEAFF. As DNA, the CDR3 is TGTGCCAGCAGTTACGCAGGGAACACTGAAGCTTTCTTT.

Written as DNA, the CDR3 is TGCGCCAGCTGGGAGCCGCCCCTCAGCTACGAGCAGTACTTC. Encoded protein: CASWEPPLSYEQYF. This rearrangement joins TRBV10-2 to TRBJ2-7, with a possible D match to TRBD2 (5 bases). Germline loops: CDR1 WSHSY, CDR2 SAAADI. Trimming took 8 bases from V and 3 from J, leaving 17 bases between them. The CDR3 consists of 14 residues.

This clone was detected only once. The J gene is TRBJ1-1, the V gene TRBV27, with D uncertain. Germline V gene data show CDR1 as MNHEY and CDR2 as SMNVEV (reference sequence). The CDR3 consists of 9 residues. V was pared by 3 bases and J by 10 bases, with 3 bases between. The chain's CDR3 is CASSLVAFF. Here the CDR3 DNA reads TGTGCCAGCAGTTTGGTAGCTTTCTTT.

The J gene is TRBJ2-1, the V gene TRBV9; 7 bases agree with TRBD1. J gave up 8 bases and V 1 base, and 9 bases lay outside the gene matches. Germline CDR1 is SGDLS and CDR2 is YYNGEE. This CDR3 has 15 residues. The CDR3 DNA sequence: TGTGCCAGCAGCGTATTACCCACAGGGGATGATGAGCAGTTCTTC. This translates into CASSVLPTGDDEQFF.

The chain links TRBV5-5 to TRBJ2-5; 7 nucleotides agree with TRBD2. CDR1 is SGHKS and CDR2 is YYEKEE in the germline V gene (reference sequence). After removal of 0 bases from V and 2 bases from J, the junction contained 7 bases not matched to a gene. This CDR3 is 16 amino acids long. CDR3 protein: CASSLGLAGNQETQYF. In nucleotides, the CDR3 is TGTGCCAGCAGCTTGGGGTTAGCGGGCAATCAAGAGACCCAGTACTTC.

This clone was seen a handful of times. The gene calls are TRBV19 and TRBJ2-1; 11 bases are a match to TRBD1. This CDR3 comprises 16 residues. With V trimmed by 1 base and J by 3 bases, 2 bases remained unmatched. The V gene's germline CDR1 is LNHDA and CDR2 SQIVND (reference sequence). The CDR3 region has the DNA TGTGCCAGTAGTATAGCGGGGACAGGGGGCTACAATGAGCAGTTCTTC. It specifies CASSIAGTGGYNEQFF. The variable domain in full, with the rest retrieved from reference TRBV19 and TRBJ2-1, is DGGITQSPKYLFRKEGQNVTLSCEQNLNHDAMYWYRQDPGQGLRLIYYSQIVNDFQKGDIAEGYSVSREKKESFPLTVTSAQKNPTAFYLCASSIAGTGGYNEQFFGPGTRLTVL.

The rearrangement joins TRBV5-1 to TRBJ2-7, with 7 bases fitting TRBD1. The CDR3 spans 15 residues. CDR1 is SGHRS, CDR2 YFSETQ, per germline. Trimming took 4 bases from V and 1 from J; bases not matched to a gene: 8. CDR3 protein: CASSQTRDSSYEQYF. The CDR3 coding sequence is TGCGCCAGCAGCCAAACTAGGGACAGTTCCTACGAGCAGTACTTC.